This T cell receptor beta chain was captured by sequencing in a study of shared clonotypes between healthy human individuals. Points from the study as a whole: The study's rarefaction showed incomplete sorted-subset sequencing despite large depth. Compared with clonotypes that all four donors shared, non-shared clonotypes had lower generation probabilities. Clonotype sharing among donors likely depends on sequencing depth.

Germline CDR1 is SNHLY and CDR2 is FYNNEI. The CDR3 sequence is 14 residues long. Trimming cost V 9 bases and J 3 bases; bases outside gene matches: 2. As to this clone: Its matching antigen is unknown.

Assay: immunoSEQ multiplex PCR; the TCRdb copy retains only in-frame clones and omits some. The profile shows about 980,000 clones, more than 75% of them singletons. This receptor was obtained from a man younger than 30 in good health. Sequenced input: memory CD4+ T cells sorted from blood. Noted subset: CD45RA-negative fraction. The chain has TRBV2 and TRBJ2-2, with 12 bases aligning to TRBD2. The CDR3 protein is CASGLAGYTGELFF. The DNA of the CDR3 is TGTGCCAGTGGACTAGCGGGGTACACCGGGGAGCTGTTTTTT.